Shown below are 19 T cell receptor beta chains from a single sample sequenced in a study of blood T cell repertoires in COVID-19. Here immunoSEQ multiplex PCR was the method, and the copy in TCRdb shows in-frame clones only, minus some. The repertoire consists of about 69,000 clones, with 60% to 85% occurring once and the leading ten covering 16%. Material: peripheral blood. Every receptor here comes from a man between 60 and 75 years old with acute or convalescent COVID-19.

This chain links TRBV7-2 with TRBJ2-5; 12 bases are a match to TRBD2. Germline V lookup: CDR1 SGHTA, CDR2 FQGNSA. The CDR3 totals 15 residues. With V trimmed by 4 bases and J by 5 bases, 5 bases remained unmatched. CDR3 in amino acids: CASSSGLAGRETQYF. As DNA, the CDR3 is TGTGCCAGCAGCTCCGGACTAGCGGGGAGGGAGACCCAGTACTTC.

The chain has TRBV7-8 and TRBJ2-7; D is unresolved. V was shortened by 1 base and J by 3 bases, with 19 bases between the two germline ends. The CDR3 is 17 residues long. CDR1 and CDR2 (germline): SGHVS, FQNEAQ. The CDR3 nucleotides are TGTGCCAGCAGCTTAGACGGAAGACCTGGTACAGACTACGAGCAGTACTTC. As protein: CASSLDGRPGTDYEQYF.

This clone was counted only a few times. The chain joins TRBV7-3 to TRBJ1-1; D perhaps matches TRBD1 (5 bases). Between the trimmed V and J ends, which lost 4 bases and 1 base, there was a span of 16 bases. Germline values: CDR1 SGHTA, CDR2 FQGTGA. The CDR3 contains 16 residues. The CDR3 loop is CASSYLGAMENTEAFF. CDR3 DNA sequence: TGTGCCAGCAGCTACCTAGGGGCCATGGAGAACACTGAAGCTTTCTTT.

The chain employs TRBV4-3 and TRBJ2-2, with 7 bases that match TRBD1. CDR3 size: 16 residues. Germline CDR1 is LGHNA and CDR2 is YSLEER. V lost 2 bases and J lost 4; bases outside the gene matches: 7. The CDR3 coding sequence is TGCGCCAGCAGCCAAAACCGGGACAGTTTCACCGGGGAGCTGTTTTTT. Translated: CASSQNRDSFTGELFF.

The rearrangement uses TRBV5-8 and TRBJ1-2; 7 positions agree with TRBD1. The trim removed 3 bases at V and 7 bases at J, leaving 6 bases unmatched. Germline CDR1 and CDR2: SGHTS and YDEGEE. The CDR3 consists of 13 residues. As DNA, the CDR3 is TGTGCCAGCAGCTATGACAGGGAATTTGGCTACACCTTC. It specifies CASSYDREFGYTF.

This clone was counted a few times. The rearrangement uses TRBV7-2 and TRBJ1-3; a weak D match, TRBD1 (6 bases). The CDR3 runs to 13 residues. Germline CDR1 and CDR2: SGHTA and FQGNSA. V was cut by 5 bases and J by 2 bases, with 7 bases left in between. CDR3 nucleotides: TGTGCCAGCAGCCAGGGGACTGGAAACACCATATATTTT. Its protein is CASSQGTGNTIYF.

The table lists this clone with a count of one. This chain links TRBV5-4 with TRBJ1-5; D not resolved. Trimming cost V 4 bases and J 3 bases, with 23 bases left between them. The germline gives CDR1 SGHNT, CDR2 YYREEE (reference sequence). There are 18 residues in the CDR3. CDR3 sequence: CASSPGVALKAHNQPQHF. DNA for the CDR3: TGTGCCAGCAGCCCGGGAGTGGCACTCAAGGCCCACAATCAGCCCCAGCATTTT.

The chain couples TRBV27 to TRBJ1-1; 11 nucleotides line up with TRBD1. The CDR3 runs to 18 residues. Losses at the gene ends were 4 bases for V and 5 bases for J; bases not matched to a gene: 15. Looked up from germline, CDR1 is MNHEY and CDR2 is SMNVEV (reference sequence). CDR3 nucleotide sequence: TGTGCCAGCAGTTATATAATAGGACAGGGGGCGAAATGGACTGAAGCTTTCTTT. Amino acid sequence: CASSYIIGQGAKWTEAFF.

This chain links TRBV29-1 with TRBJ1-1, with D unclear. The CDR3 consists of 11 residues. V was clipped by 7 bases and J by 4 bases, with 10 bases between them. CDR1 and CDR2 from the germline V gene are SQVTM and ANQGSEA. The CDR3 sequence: CSASQTTEAFF. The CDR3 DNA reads TGCAGCGCCAGTCAAACCACTGAAGCTTTCTTT.

Written as DNA, the CDR3 is TGTGCCAGCAGCCCCGGGGGAGCCTATGAGCAGTTCTTC. Amino acid sequence: CASSPGGAYEQFF. The rearrangement joins TRBV16 to TRBJ2-1; tentatively, D is TRBD2 (6 bases). V lost 4 bases and J lost 8, with 12 bases in between. Germline V gene sequence: CDR1 KGHSY, CDR2 FQNENV. The CDR3 has 13 residues.

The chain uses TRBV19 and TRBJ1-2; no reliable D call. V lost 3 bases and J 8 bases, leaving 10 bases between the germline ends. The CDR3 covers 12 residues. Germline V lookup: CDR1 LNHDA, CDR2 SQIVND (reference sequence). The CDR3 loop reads CASSITTGGYTF. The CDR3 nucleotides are TGTGCCAGTAGTATCACGACGGGGGGCTACACCTTC.

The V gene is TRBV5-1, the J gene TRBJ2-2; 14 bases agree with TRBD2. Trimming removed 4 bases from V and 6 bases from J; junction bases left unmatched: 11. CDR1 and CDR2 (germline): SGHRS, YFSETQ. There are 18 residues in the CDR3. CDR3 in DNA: TGCGCCAGCAGCCGCGGACTAGCGGGGGGCGATGCTGCCGGGGAGCTGTTTTTT. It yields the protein CASSRGLAGGDAAGELFF.

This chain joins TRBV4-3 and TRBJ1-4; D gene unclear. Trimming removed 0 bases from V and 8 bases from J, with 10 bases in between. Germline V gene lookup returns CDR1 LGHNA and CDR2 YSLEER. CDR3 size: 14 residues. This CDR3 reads CASSQDPDTEKLFF. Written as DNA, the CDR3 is TGCGCCAGCAGCCAAGATCCAGATACAGAAAAACTGTTTTTT.

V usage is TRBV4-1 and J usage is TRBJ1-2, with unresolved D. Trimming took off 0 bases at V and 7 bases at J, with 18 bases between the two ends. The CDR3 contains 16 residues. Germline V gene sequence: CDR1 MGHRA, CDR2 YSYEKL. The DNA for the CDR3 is TGCGCCAGCAGCCAAGATAGGAGGGCTGGTACTGCTGGCTACACCTTC. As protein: CASSQDRRAGTAGYTF.

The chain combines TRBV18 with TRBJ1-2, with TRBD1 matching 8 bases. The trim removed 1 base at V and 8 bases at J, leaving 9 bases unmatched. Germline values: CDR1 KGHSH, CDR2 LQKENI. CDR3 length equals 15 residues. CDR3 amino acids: CASSPRVRGQEGYTF. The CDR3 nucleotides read TGTGCCAGCTCACCACGGGTCAGGGGGCAGGAGGGCTACACCTTC.

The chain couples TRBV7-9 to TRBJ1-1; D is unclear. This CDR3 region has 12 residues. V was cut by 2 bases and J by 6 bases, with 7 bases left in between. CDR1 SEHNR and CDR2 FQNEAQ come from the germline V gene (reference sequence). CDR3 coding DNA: TGTGCCAGCAGCTTACTACCGGCTGAAGCTTTCTTT. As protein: CASSLLPAEAFF. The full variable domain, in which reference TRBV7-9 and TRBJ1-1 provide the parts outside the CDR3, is DTGVSQNPRHKITKRGQNVTFRCDPISEHNRLYWYRQTLGQGPEFLTYFQNEAQLEKSRLLSDRFSAERPKGSFSTLEIQRTEQGDSAMYLCASSLLPAEAFFGQGTRLTVV.

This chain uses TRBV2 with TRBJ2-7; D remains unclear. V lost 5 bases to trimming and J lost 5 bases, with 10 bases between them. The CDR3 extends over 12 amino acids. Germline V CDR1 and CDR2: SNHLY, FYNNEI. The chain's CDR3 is CASSSQEDEQYF. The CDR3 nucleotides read TGTGCCAGCAGTTCGCAGGAAGACGAGCAGTACTTC.

The CDR3 protein is CASGTGNGYTF. The CDR3 DNA is TGTGCCAGCGGGACAGGGAATGGCTACACCTTC. The genes are TRBV25-1 and TRBJ1-2; 9 bases map to TRBD1. Trimming took 8 bases from V and 6 from J; bases not matched to a gene: 1. The CDR3 totals 11 residues. Germline values: CDR1 MGHDK, CDR2 SYGVNS.

DNA of the CDR3: TGCGCCAGCAGCTTGGGGACAGGGACTAATTCACCCCTCCACTTT. Amino acids: CASSLGTGTNSPLHF. The gene calls are TRBV5-1 and TRBJ1-6, with TRBD1 identical over 8 bases. The CDR3 covers 15 residues. Germline CDR1 reads SGHRS; CDR2 reads YFSETQ. The ends lost 0 bases at V and 6 bases at J; junction bases unmatched: 2.